Sequencing of this T cell receptor (beta chain) was carried out in a study of breast tumors, draining lymph nodes, adjacent tissues. Study-wide findings and caveats: Compared with basal-like, luminal-like tumors shared significantly more repertoire with nontumor tissue.

This clonotype has ten or more counts. The antigen is unknown. TCRdb used MiXCR to reprocess the multiplex PCR reads, holding one entry per CDR3 protein. The sample has 45,000 or so distinct CDR3 sequences, under 25% seen once. The germline V gene encodes CDR1 DFQATT and CDR2 SNEGSKA (reference sequence). This CDR3 has 18 amino acids. V shed 2 bases and J shed 0 bases, with 19 bases lying between them. What was sequenced was breast tumor tissue. The chain combines TRBV20-1 with TRBJ2-2; possibly TRBD1 for D (6 bases). The sequence was obtained from a female donor with breast cancer. Some clones in this sample may be carry-over from other donors' samples. The CDR3 coding sequence is TGCAGTGCTAGACCCACAGAAGGGACACTTACGAACACCGGGGAGCTGTTTTTT. This encodes CSARPTEGTLTNTGELFF.